This TCR beta chain was documented in a study of blood T cell repertoires in COVID-19. Whole-study context: T cells, B-cell-depleted T cells, or PBMCs provided the cDNA or gDNA that served as material.

Germline V gene sequence: CDR1 SGHRS, CDR2 YFSETQ. V shed 3 bases, J shed 1 base, and the junction held 5 bases outside the gene matches. This CDR3 is built from 15 residues. The assay was immunoSEQ multiplex PCR, and TCRdb's table has in-frame clones only and misses some. Among about 310,000 clones listed, 85% were seen once. Individuals drawn from around 25 US areas were about 18 to 100 years old. Cohorts were determined from participant-reported clinical history. Within 2 weeks of study entry, exposed participants had contacted a PCR-confirmed or clinician-diagnosed COVID-19 case. The TCR comes from a woman in her twenties or thirties who had been exposed to COVID-19. The sample taken for sequencing was PBMCs or T cells enriched from blood (not recorded which). The chain is built from TRBV5-1 and TRBJ2-3, with TRBD2 matching over 7 bases. The CDR3 loop reads CASSSLAGRTDTQYF. The CDR3 bases are TGCGCCAGCAGCTCATTAGCGGGCCGCACAGATACGCAGTATTTT. Filled out from reference TRBV5-1 and TRBJ2-3, the complete variable domain reads KAGVTQTPRYLIKTRGQQVTLSCSPISGHRSVSWYQQTPGQGLQFLFEYFSETQRNKGNFPGRFSGRQFSNSRSEMNVSTLELGDSALYLCASSSLAGRTDTQYFGPGTRLTVL.